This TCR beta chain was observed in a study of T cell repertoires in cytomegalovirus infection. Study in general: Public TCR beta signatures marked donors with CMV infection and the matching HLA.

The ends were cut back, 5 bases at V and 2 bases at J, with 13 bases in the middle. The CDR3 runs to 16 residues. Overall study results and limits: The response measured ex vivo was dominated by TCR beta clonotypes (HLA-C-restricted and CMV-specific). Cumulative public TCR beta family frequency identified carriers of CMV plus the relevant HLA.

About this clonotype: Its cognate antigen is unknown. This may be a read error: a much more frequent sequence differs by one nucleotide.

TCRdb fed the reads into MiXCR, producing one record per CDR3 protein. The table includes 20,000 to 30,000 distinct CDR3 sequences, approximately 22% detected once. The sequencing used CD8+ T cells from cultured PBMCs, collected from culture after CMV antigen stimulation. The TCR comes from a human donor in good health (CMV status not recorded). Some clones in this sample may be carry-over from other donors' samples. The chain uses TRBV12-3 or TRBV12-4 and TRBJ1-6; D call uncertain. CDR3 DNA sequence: TGTGCCAGCAGTCCCCCGGAAAGAGCCTATAATTCACCCCTCCACTTT. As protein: CASSPPERAYNSPLHF.